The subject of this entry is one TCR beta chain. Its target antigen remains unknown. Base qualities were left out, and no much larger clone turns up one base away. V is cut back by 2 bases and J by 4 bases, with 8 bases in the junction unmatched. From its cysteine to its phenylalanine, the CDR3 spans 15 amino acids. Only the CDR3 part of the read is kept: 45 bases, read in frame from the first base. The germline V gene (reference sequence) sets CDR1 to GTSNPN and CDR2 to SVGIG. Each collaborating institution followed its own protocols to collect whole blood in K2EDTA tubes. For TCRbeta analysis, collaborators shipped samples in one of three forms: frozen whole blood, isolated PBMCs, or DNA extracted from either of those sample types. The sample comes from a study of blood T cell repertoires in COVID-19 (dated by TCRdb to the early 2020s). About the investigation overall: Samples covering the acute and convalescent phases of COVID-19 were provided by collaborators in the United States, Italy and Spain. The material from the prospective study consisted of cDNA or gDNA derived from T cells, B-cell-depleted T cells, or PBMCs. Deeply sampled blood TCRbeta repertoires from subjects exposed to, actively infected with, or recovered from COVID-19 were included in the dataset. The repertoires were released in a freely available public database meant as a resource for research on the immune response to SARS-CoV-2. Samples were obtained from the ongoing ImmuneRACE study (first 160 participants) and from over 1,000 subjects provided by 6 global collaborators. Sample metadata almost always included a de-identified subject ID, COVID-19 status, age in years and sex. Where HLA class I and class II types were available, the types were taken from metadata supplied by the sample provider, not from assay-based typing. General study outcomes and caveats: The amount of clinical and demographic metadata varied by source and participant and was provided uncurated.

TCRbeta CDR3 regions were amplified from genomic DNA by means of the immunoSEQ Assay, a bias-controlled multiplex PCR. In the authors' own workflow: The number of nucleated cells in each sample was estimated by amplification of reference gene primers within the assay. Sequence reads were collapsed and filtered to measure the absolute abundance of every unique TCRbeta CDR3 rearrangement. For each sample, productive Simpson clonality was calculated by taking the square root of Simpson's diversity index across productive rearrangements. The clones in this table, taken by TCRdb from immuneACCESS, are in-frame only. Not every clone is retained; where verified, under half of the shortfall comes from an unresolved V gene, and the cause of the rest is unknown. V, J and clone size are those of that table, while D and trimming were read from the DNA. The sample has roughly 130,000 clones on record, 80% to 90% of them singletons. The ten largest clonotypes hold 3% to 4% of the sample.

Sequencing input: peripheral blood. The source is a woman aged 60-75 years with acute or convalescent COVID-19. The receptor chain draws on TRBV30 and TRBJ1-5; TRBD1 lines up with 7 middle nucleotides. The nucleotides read TGTGCCTGGAGTATTCCGGGACAGCATAATCAGCCCCAGCATTTT. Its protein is CAWSIPGQHNQPQHF.